This T cell receptor (beta chain) was recorded in a study of T cell changes during pregnancy in multiple sclerosis. The method was immunoSEQ multiplex PCR; TCRdb's version includes in-frame clones alone and lacks a portion of them. This table has tens of thousands of clones, around 90% appearing once. The V gene lost 5 bases and the J gene lost 2 bases, with 16 bases spanning the gap. The CDR3 covers 14 residues. Germline V CDR1 and CDR2: GTSNPN, SVGIG (reference sequence). The input for sequencing was CD4+ T cells from peripheral blood mononuclear cells, taken in the third trimester of pregnancy. The sequence derives from a female donor with multiple sclerosis, enrolled in a pregnancy study. V usage is TRBV30 and J usage is TRBJ2-7; weak D call: TRBD1 (6 bases). In DNA, the CDR3 is TGTGCCTGGTCAGGGGATGACGTGACCTACGAGCAGTACTTC. It encodes CAWSGDDVTYEQYF.